These 28 T cell receptor beta chains originate from one sample sequenced in a study of graft-versus-host responses after intestinal transplantation. Only in-frame clones appear in the TCRdb table, and some are missing; sequencing was by immunoSEQ multiplex PCR. Among about 88,000 clones, around 93% were seen once, and the ten largest hold 0.3% to 0.35%. No antigen is known for these receptors. Sequencing used unstimulated CD4+ T cells sorted from spleen or lymph node cells, obtained before transplant. These receptors all stem from a human donor who was the organ donor for an intestinal transplant.

V usage is TRBV27 and J usage is TRBJ2-1; TRBD2 might be the D (6 bases). The CDR3 sequence is 16 residues long. Germline values: CDR1 MNHEY, CDR2 SMNVEV (reference sequence). V was trimmed by 1 base and J by 4 bases, leaving 14 bases between them. The CDR3 loop is CASSLYLRGGYNEQFF. The CDR3 coding sequence is TGTGCCAGCAGTTTATATCTTAGGGGAGGTTACAATGAGCAGTTCTTC.

The CDR3 nucleotides read TGCGCCAGCAGCCGGGATTTAGCGGGGGGAACCTCTAGCACAGATACGCAGTATTTT. As protein: CASSRDLAGGTSSTDTQYF. The chain carries TRBV5-1 and TRBJ2-3; 10 bases fit TRBD2. The germline V gene has CDR1 SGHRS and CDR2 YFSETQ. CDR3 length equals 19 residues. The ends lost 4 bases at V and 0 bases at J; junction bases unmatched: 14.

The chain is built from TRBV21-1 and TRBJ2-5; TRBD1 was called by the table and not checked on the DNA. TRBV21-1 counts as a pseudogene. This CDR3 is 15 amino acids long. In nucleotides, the CDR3 is TGTGCCAGCAGCAATGTGACAGCCCGCCAAGAGACCCAGTACTTC. It codes for CASSNVTARQETQYF.

This clone was seen more than once but under ten times. The chain joins TRBV19 to TRBJ2-1; the match to TRBD2 covers 12 bases. Germline CDR1 and CDR2: LNHDA and SQIVND (reference sequence). CDR3 size: 16 residues. The trim removed 4 bases at V and 4 bases at J, leaving 5 bases unmatched. The CDR3 DNA reads TGTGCCAGTAGTAAAGGACTAGCGGGGATGTACAATGAGCAGTTCTTC. Its protein product is CASSKGLAGMYNEQFF.

The V and J genes are TRBV5-6 and TRBJ2-7, with 8 bases matching TRBD1. Losses at the gene ends were 3 bases for V and 6 bases for J; bases not matched to a gene: 8. CDR3 length: 14 residues. The germline V gene encodes CDR1 SGHDT and CDR2 YYEEEE. CDR3 sequence reads: CASSSRQGKGEQYF. CDR3 bases: TGTGCCAGCAGCTCCCGACAGGGGAAAGGCGAGCAGTACTTC.

The chain is built from TRBV5-1 and TRBJ2-2; no clear D gene. The CDR3 extends over 12 amino acids. V was shortened by 4 bases and J by 2 bases, with 3 bases between the two germline ends. Germline V lookup: CDR1 SGHRS, CDR2 YFSETQ. CDR3 protein: CASSQNTGELFF. The CDR3 DNA follows: TGCGCCAGCAGCCAAAACACCGGGGAGCTGTTTTTT. Looking up the rest from reference TRBV5-1 and TRBJ2-2 gives the full variable domain: KAGVTQTPRYLIKTRGQQVTLSCSPISGHRSVSWYQQTPGQGLQFLFEYFSETQRNKGNFPGRFSGRQFSNSRSEMNVSTLELGDSALYLCASSQNTGELFFGEGSRLTVL.

V and J are TRBV6-5 and TRBJ1-2, with 9 bases that match TRBD1. The V segment lost 6 bases and the J segment 7 bases; nucleotides outside the gene matches: 3. The CDR3 consists of 12 residues. The germline gives CDR1 MNHEY, CDR2 SVGAGI. The CDR3 DNA reads as TGTGCCAGCAGACTGACAGGGGGTGGCTACACCTTC. It yields the protein CASRLTGGGYTF.

This clone was seen just once. The chain couples TRBV7-3 to TRBJ2-3, with 9 nucleotides matching TRBD2. CDR3 size: 15 residues. Losses at the gene ends were 2 bases for V and 5 bases for J; bases not matched to a gene: 5. Germline CDR1 is SGHTA and CDR2 is FQGTGA. The CDR3 is CASSLAGGPGDTQYF. DNA of the CDR3: TGTGCCAGCAGCTTAGCGGGGGGGCCTGGAGATACGCAGTATTTT.

The chain has TRBV5-6 and TRBJ2-3; possibly TRBD1 for D (5 bases). This CDR3 comprises 18 residues. The V end lost 4 bases, the J end lost 2 bases, and 23 bases lay between the germline ends. The germline CDR1 and CDR2 sequences are SGHDT and YYEEEE. CDR3 amino acids: CASSRRGTLGGDTDTQYF. CDR3 coding DNA: TGTGCCAGCAGCCGTAGGGGAACTCTAGGTGGGGACACAGATACGCAGTATTTT.

Only one count was recorded for this clone. This sample also contains other DNA sequences that code for the same CDR3. V and J are TRBV5-6 and TRBJ1-3, with TRBD1 matching over 10 bases. The junction had 6 bases not matched to a gene; V was cut back by 4 bases and J by 8 bases. The CDR3 is 14 amino acids. CDR1 is SGHDT and CDR2 is YYEEEE in the germline V gene. Here the CDR3 reads CASSPWDRGHTIYF. The DNA of the CDR3 is TGTGCCAGCAGCCCATGGGACAGGGGACACACCATATATTTT.

The rearrangement links TRBV7-9 to TRBJ1-6, with TRBD1 as a possible D gene (6 bases). The CDR3 totals 15 residues. V was trimmed by 1 base and J by 7 bases, leaving 11 bases between them. CDR1 and CDR2 (germline): SEHNR, FQNEAQ (reference sequence). In nucleotides, the CDR3 is TGTGCCAGCAGCTTAGGAGACAGGACAAATTCACCCCTCCACTTT. This encodes CASSLGDRTNSPLHF.

The rearrangement joins TRBV2 to TRBJ2-5; TRBD2 might be the D (6 bases). With 1 base removed from V and 4 bases from J, the gap between germline ends came to 13 bases. The germline V gene encodes CDR1 SNHLY and CDR2 FYNNEI. The CDR3 has 15 residues. The CDR3 sequence is CASSEETGAGETQYF. The CDR3 region has the DNA TGTGCCAGCAGTGAAGAAACGGGAGCGGGAGAGACCCAGTACTTC.

This chain uses TRBV2 with TRBJ2-3; 10 nucleotides line up with TRBD2. The germline CDR1 and CDR2 sequences are SNHLY and FYNNEI. The length of the CDR3 is 14 residues. V was clipped by 6 bases and J by 3 bases; unmatched bases: 3. In nucleotides, the CDR3 is TGTGCCAGCAGCCGACTAGCGGGTACAGATACGCAGTATTTT. The encoded protein is CASSRLAGTDTQYF.

This rearrangement joins TRBV10-1 to TRBJ2-3; TRBD1 matches at 11 bases. Per germline, CDR1 WNHNN and CDR2 SYGVQD (reference sequence). The CDR3 is 14 residues long. Unmatched junction bases numbered 3, after V lost 6 bases and J lost 4 bases. The CDR3 region is CASSQGQGADTQYF. CDR3 nucleotides: TGCGCCAGCAGCCAGGGACAGGGGGCAGATACGCAGTATTTT.

V gene TRBV2 combines with J gene TRBJ2-2; no reliable D call. This CDR3 is built from 14 residues. With 6 bases removed from V and 4 bases from J, the gap between germline ends came to 12 bases. Germline V lookup: CDR1 SNHLY, CDR2 FYNNEI. CDR3 loop: CASRRQFGTGELFF. Written as DNA, the CDR3 is TGTGCCAGCAGAAGACAATTTGGCACCGGGGAGCTGTTTTTT.

The V call is TRBV6-1, the J call TRBJ1-1; 9 nucleotides align to TRBD1. With 2 bases clipped from V and 2 bases from J, the junction kept 21 bases outside the gene matches. The CDR3 has 21 amino acids. CDR1 is MNHNS, CDR2 SASEGT, per germline. CDR3 sequence: CASSEYGSIYRGLVNNTEAFF. CDR3 DNA: TGTGCCAGCAGTGAATACGGTAGTATATACAGGGGGCTTGTAAATAACACTGAAGCTTTCTTT.

The gene calls are TRBV5-1 and TRBJ1-2; the match to TRBD1 covers 12 bases. The CDR3 loop spans 15 amino acids. With 4 bases clipped from V and 6 bases from J, the junction kept 7 bases outside the gene matches. Germline V gene sequence: CDR1 SGHRS, CDR2 YFSETQ. CDR3 sequence reads: CASSRGTGGADGYTF. CDR3 nucleotide sequence: TGCGCCAGCAGCCGAGGGACAGGGGGCGCGGATGGCTACACCTTC.

The rearrangement uses TRBV5-1 and TRBJ2-7; 8 nucleotides agree with TRBD1. The CDR3 is made up of 16 amino acids. V was pared by 4 bases and J by 2 bases, with 11 bases of the junction left unmatched. The V gene's germline CDR1 is SGHRS and CDR2 YFSETQ. This CDR3 is CASSASGTGSPYEQYF. The DNA of the CDR3 is TGCGCCAGCAGCGCGTCCGGGACAGGATCCCCCTACGAGCAGTACTTC.

The chain couples TRBV18 to TRBJ1-3; TRBD1 might be the D (5 bases). Looked up from germline, CDR1 is KGHSH and CDR2 is LQKENI. Trimming removed 2 bases at V and 4 bases at J, with 12 bases between. The CDR3 consists of 15 residues. In DNA form, the CDR3 reads TGTGCCAGCTCACCAACAACAGGACCAGGAAACACCATATATTTT. The encoded protein is CASSPTTGPGNTIYF.

The J gene is TRBJ2-3, the V gene TRBV18, with 12 bases lining up with TRBD2. The V gene's germline CDR1 is KGHSH and CDR2 LQKENI. This CDR3 spans 15 amino acids. Trimming cost V 5 bases and J 5 bases; bases outside gene matches: 5. CDR3 nucleotide sequence: TGTGCCAGCTCATCACTAGCGGGAGGTGAAGATACGCAGTATTTT. Translated, it gives CASSSLAGGEDTQYF.

The rearrangement joins TRBV11-1 to TRBJ2-5; 11 nucleotides align to TRBD2. CDR1 and CDR2 (germline): SGHAT, FQDESV (reference sequence). The length of the CDR3 is 19 residues. With V trimmed by 3 bases and J by 0 bases, 12 bases remained unmatched. In nucleotides, the CDR3 is TGTGCCAGCAGCTTGACTAGCGGGGCCGCCCTGGGGGACCAAGAGACCCAGTACTTC. Translation gives CASSLTSGAALGDQETQYF.

The CDR3: CASSPRYTGRGTEAFF. In nucleotides, the CDR3 is TGTGCCAGCAGCCCTCGGTACACAGGGAGGGGCACTGAAGCTTTCTTT. The chain links TRBV5-6 to TRBJ1-1, with TRBD1 as a possible D gene (6 bases). This CDR3 has 16 amino acids. V was shortened by 4 bases and J by 4 bases, with 20 bases between the two germline ends. Looked up from germline, CDR1 is SGHDT and CDR2 is YYEEEE.

The rearrangement uses TRBV7-3 and TRBJ2-1, with 10 positions matching TRBD2. V lost 4 bases and J lost 9; bases outside the gene matches: 12. CDR3 size: 16 residues. Looked up from germline, CDR1 is SGHTA and CDR2 is FQGTGA. CDR3: CASSSPSGSAAGEQFF. For the CDR3, the DNA is TGTGCCAGCAGCTCCCCTAGCGGGAGCGCGGCTGGTGAGCAGTTCTTC.

This chain joins TRBV19 and TRBJ2-5; the match to TRBD2 covers 9 bases. The germline V gene has CDR1 LNHDA and CDR2 SQIVND (reference sequence). The CDR3 runs to 15 residues. Losses at the gene ends were 3 bases for V and 4 bases for J; bases not matched to a gene: 6. The DNA for the CDR3 is TGTGCCAGTAGTATTCCAGCGGGGGGATCAGAGACCCAGTACTTC. Translation: CASSIPAGGSETQYF.

This clone has just one count. The gene calls are TRBV28 and TRBJ1-2; D remains ambiguous. The V end lost 6 bases, the J end lost 7 bases, and 18 bases lay between the germline ends. The germline CDR1 and CDR2 sequences are MDHEN and SYDVKM. The CDR3 has 14 residues. CDR3 loop: CASSLQDYRIGYTF. In DNA form, the CDR3 reads TGTGCCAGCAGCCTGCAGGATTATAGGATTGGCTACACCTTC.

The chain recombines TRBV9 with TRBJ2-2, with a weak D call TRBD2 (5 bases). Germline lookup yields CDR1 SGDLS and CDR2 YYNGEE. The V gene lost 3 bases and the J gene lost 0 bases, with 6 bases spanning the gap. This CDR3 comprises 14 residues. The CDR3 DNA sequence: TGTGCCAGCAGCGCCGGGACGAACACCGGGGAGCTGTTTTTT. Translation gives CASSAGTNTGELFF.

A few counts support this clone. CDR3 residues: CASQQGWVGNTIYF. The CDR3 DNA reads TGTGCCAGCCAACAGGGGTGGGTTGGAAACACCATATATTTT. The V gene is TRBV6-1, the J gene TRBJ1-3; 7 bases agree with TRBD1. The germline CDR1 and CDR2 sequences are MNHNS and SASEGT. V shed 8 bases and J 3 bases; nucleotides not matched to a gene: 7. This CDR3 comprises 14 residues.

The chain joins TRBV5-1 to TRBJ2-7; 8 bases align to TRBD1. CDR1 SGHRS and CDR2 YFSETQ come from the germline V gene. The CDR3 loop spans 14 amino acids. With 1 base clipped from V and 3 bases from J, the junction kept 3 bases outside the gene matches. DNA of the CDR3: TGCGCCAGCAGCTTGCGAACAGGGGGCTACGAGCAGTACTTC. This sequence encodes CASSLRTGGYEQYF.